These 12 T cell receptor beta chains were all obtained from the same sample, sequenced in a study of neurological immune-mediated disorders. TCRdb reprocessed the 5' RACE reads via MiXCR and lists one record per CDR3 protein. Among 30,000 or so distinct CDR3 sequences listed, about 15% were seen once. Sequenced input: PBMCs. These receptors were obtained from a man in his 70s in good health.

At least ten counts were recorded for this clonotype. The V and J genes are TRBV12-3 or TRBV12-4 and TRBJ2-1, with 7 bases aligning to TRBD1. CDR3 size: 14 residues. After removal of 6 bases from V and 4 bases from J, the junction contained 6 bases not matched to a gene. CDR3 protein: CASSWDREYNEQFF. The CDR3 coding sequence is TGTGCCAGCAGCTGGGACAGAGAGTACAATGAGCAGTTCTTC.

This clonotype was seen repeatedly, ten times or more. The chain links TRBV29-1 to TRBJ2-1; D remains ambiguous. Per the germline V gene, CDR1 is SQVTM and CDR2 is ANQGSEA. The CDR3 runs to 10 residues. V gave up 3 bases and J gave up 8 bases, with 5 bases separating them. The CDR3 DNA follows: TGCAGCGTTGAGGCCTATGAGCAGTTCTTC. This sequence encodes CSVEAYEQFF.

This clonotype has ten or more counts. The rearrangement links TRBV7-6 to TRBJ1-6; tentative D call: TRBD1 (6 bases). V dropped 5 bases and J dropped 8 bases, with 13 bases sitting between them. The germline CDR1 and CDR2 sequences are SGHVS and FNYEAQ. This CDR3 is built from 14 residues. The CDR3 is CASSPQGGDSPLHF. DNA for the CDR3: TGTGCCAGCAGCCCACAGGGTGGTGATTCACCCCTCCACTTT.

This clonotype was detected ten times or more. CDR3 DNA: TGCGCCAGCAGCTTGTTTCAGGCGACATTTATGAACACTGAAGCTTTCTTT. This translates into CASSLFQATFMNTEAFF. The chain recombines TRBV5-1 with TRBJ1-1; D is ambiguous. The germline V and J ends were trimmed by 1 base and 0 bases, with 16 bases remaining between them. Germline V gene data show CDR1 as SGHRS and CDR2 as YFSETQ. The CDR3 runs 17 residues.

The sample holds many counts of this clonotype. The chain joins TRBV7-6 to TRBJ1-1; 9 bases fit TRBD1. The V gene end was trimmed by 0 bases and the J gene end by 10 bases; junction bases not matched to a gene: 6. The length of the CDR3 is 14 residues. Germline V gene data show CDR1 as SGHVS and CDR2 as FNYEAQ. In nucleotides, the CDR3 is TGTGCCAGCAGCTTAGCGGGACAGGGTATGAGAGCTTTCTTT. It encodes CASSLAGQGMRAFF.

This clonotype was found many times. CDR3 in amino acids: CASSVGAVETQYF. The CDR3, as DNA: TGTGCCAGCAGCGTAGGGGCCGTTGAGACCCAGTACTTC. The chain uses TRBV12-3 or TRBV12-4 and TRBJ2-5; weak D call: TRBD1 (5 bases). V lost 6 bases, J lost 5 bases, and 13 bases lay in between. The CDR3 has 13 amino acids.

The sample holds many counts of this clonotype. The J gene is TRBJ1-1, the V gene TRBV6-5; weak D call: TRBD1 (5 bases). The CDR3 runs to 14 residues. The germline V gene has CDR1 MNHEY and CDR2 SVGAGI. V was cut by 3 bases and J by 1 base, with 9 bases left in between. The CDR3 reads CASSYETANTEAFF. The CDR3 DNA reads as TGTGCCAGCAGTTATGAGACAGCGAACACTGAAGCTTTCTTT.

This clonotype was counted ten times or more. The chain combines TRBV7-3 with TRBJ2-7; 7 bases are a match to TRBD2. The germline CDR1 and CDR2 sequences are SGHTA and FQGTGA. Unmatched junction bases numbered 2, after V lost 0 bases and J lost 0 bases. The CDR3 sequence is 15 residues long. As DNA, the CDR3 is TGTGCCAGCAGCTTAACTGGGGGGGACTCCTACGAGCAGTACTTC. Its protein product is CASSLTGGDSYEQYF. Filled out from reference TRBV7-3 and TRBJ2-7, the complete variable domain reads GAGVSQTPSNKVTEKGKYVELRCDPISGHTALYWYRQSLGQGPEFLIYFQGTGAADDSGLPNDRFFAVRPEGSVSTLKIQRTERGDSAVYLCASSLTGGDSYEQYFGPGTRLTVT.

The sample holds many counts of this clonotype. V and J are TRBV7-2 and TRBJ1-2, with D tentatively TRBD1 (6 bases). Germline CDR1 and CDR2: SGHTA and FQGNSA. Trimming left V 5 bases short and J 6 bases short, with 19 bases between. The CDR3 sequence is 15 residues long. Here the CDR3 reads CASSDPTGLVNGYTF. The DNA of the CDR3 is TGTGCCAGCAGCGATCCCACAGGGCTGGTAAATGGCTACACCTTC.

This rearrangement joins TRBV2 to TRBJ1-2; 7 positions agree with TRBD1. This CDR3 is 14 amino acids long. Germline CDR1 is SNHLY and CDR2 is FYNNEI. The trim removed 6 bases at V and 4 bases at J, leaving 8 bases unmatched. CDR3 nucleotide sequence: TGTGCCAGCAGCCTTTCCGGGACAGCCTATGGCTACACCTTC. It codes for CASSLSGTAYGYTF. Complete variable domain (other parts from reference TRBV2 and TRBJ1-2): EPEVTQTPSHQVTQMGQEVILRCVPISNHLYFYWYRQILGQKVEFLVSFYNNEISEKSEIFDDQFSVERPDGSNFTLKIRSTKLEDSAMYFCASSLSGTAYGYTFGSGTRLTVV.

The sample holds many counts of this clonotype. The chain combines TRBV5-5 with TRBJ2-7; D is tentatively TRBD1 or TRBD2 (5 bases each). The CDR3 loop spans 13 amino acids. V was shortened by 3 bases and J by 3 bases, with 10 bases between the two germline ends. CDR1 and CDR2 (germline): SGHKS, YYEKEE (reference sequence). CDR3 nucleotides: TGTGCCAGCAGCTCCCGGGACCACTACGAGCAGTACTTC. Its protein product is CASSSRDHYEQYF. The full variable domain, rest sourced from reference TRBV5-5 and TRBJ2-7, is DAGVTQSPTHLIKTRGQQVTLRCSPISGHKSVSWYQQVLGQGPQFIFQYYEKEERGRGNFPDRFSARQFPNYSSELNVNALLLGDSALYLCASSSRDHYEQYFGPGTRLTVT.

This clonotype was seen repeatedly, ten times or more. This chain connects TRBV10-3 to TRBJ2-1, with TRBD2 matching over 10 bases. Germline lookup yields CDR1 ENHRY and CDR2 SYGVKD. With 8 bases clipped from V and 6 bases from J, the junction kept 10 bases outside the gene matches. There are 15 residues in the CDR3. Written as DNA, the CDR3 is TGTGCCATCCAAAGGACTAGCGGAAATCCCAATGAGCAGTTCTTC. Protein product: CAIQRTSGNPNEQFF.